These T cell receptor beta chains were read from a single sample in a study of blood T cell repertoires in COVID-19. The method was immunoSEQ multiplex PCR; TCRdb's version includes in-frame clones alone and lacks a portion of them. The data show fewer than 90,000 clones, around 88% seen once. The sequenced sample consisted of peripheral blood. Every receptor here comes from a man between 60 and 75 years old with acute or convalescent COVID-19. Each CDR3 is given with its conserved first and last residue. A D gene is named only where the DNA matches it firmly. A clone size is listed for some rows: how often the clone was seen (once, few, many), or a class if it is expanded.

j_call,clone_size,d_call,v_call,cdr3_length,cdr3_aa,cdr3_nt
TRBJ2-7,NA,NA,TRBV11-2,15,CASSLGGTETYEQYF,TGTGCCAGCAGCTTAGGCGGGACTGAGACCTACGAGCAGTACTTC
TRBJ2-7,NA,NA,TRBV6-6,14,CASSSLRDSYEQYF,TGTGCCAGCAGCTCCCTGAGGGACTCCTACGAGCAGTACTTC
TRBJ2-2,NA,NA,TRBV12-5,12,CASGSGAGELFF,TGTGCTAGTGGGAGTGGTGCCGGGGAGCTGTTTTTT
TRBJ2-2,NA,NA,TRBV14,13,CASSQGGTGELFF,TGTGCCAGCAGCCAAGGAGGGACCGGGGAGCTGTTTTTT
TRBJ1-2,NA,NA,TRBV11-2,13,CASSTPGFYGYTF,TGTGCCAGCAGCACCCCGGGGTTCTATGGCTACACCTTC
TRBJ2-7,NA,NA,TRBV5-1,15,CASSAVQAVRGEQYF,TGCGCCAGCAGCGCGGTACAGGCGGTAAGGGGCGAGCAGTACTTC
TRBJ1-5,few,TRBD1,TRBV18,15,CASSANKQGAQPQHF,TGTGCCAGCTCAGCGAACAAACAGGGGGCCCAGCCCCAGCATTTT
TRBJ2-5,NA,NA,TRBV5-4,16,CASSLRVAGVQETQYF,TGTGCCAGCAGCTTGCGAGTCGCAGGGGTGCAAGAGACCCAGTACTTC
TRBJ2-3,NA,TRBD1,TRBV7-9,14,CASSLTGGADTQYF,TGTGCCAGCAGCTTGACAGGGGGCGCAGATACGCAGTATTTT
TRBJ1-3,NA,NA,TRBV6-1,15,CASSDTEVAGNTIYF,TGTGCCAGCAGTGATACGGAGGTAGCTGGAAACACCATATATTTT
TRBJ1-2,NA,NA,TRBV19,16,CASSIPTEADNYGYTF,TGTGCCAGTAGTATCCCCACAGAAGCCGATAACTATGGCTACACCTTC
TRBJ2-7,NA,TRBD2,TRBV18,19,CASSPVFLTTSGGAYEQYF,TGTGCCAGCTCACCAGTGTTTCTGACTACTAGCGGGGGGGCCTACGAGCAGTACTTC